This T cell receptor (beta chain) was sequenced during a study of blood T cells in healthy people across ages. The use of a sample-barcoded 5' primer and a J-beta primer mix characterized a second PCR of roughly 6 to 12 cycles. MiXCR was run by TCRdb on the 5' RACE reads, yielding one entry per CDR3 protein. The table shows roughly 800,000 distinct CDR3 sequences, with just under 25% occurring only once. V was cut by 7 bases and J by 4 bases, with 11 bases left in between. CDR3 length: 12 residues. Germline V gene lookup returns CDR1 LNHDA and CDR2 SQIVND (reference sequence). These data also featured in a second study, about T cells of mothers and their children.

The J gene is TRBJ2-7, the V gene TRBV19; tentatively, D is TRBD2 (5 bases). Sequencing was done on a sample of blood. This TCR came from a boy between 10 and 17 years old in good health. CDR3 protein: CASTDSGYEQYF. Written as DNA, the CDR3 is TGTGCCAGTACGGATTCGGGATACGAGCAGTACTTC.